The 17 T cell receptor beta chains reported below all come from one sample, sequenced in a study of T cell responses to AZD1222 COVID-19 vaccine. Sequencing used immunoSEQ multiplex PCR; TCRdb keeps in-frame clones, though not all of them. This sample has approximately 97,000 clones, with about 88% found just once. This material consisted of peripheral blood, taken on day 0 of AZD1222 vaccination. These receptors all come from an adult in good health.

This chain links TRBV13 with TRBJ1-1; D may be TRBD1 (5 bases). The V and J ends lost 0 bases and 6 bases respectively, with 14 bases between them. The CDR3 loop spans 15 amino acids. Germline V gene sequence: CDR1 PRHDT, CDR2 FYEKMQ (reference sequence). This CDR3 is CASSLGPRGEAEAFF. In DNA, the CDR3 is TGTGCCAGCAGCTTAGGCCCCCGGGGGGAGGCTGAAGCTTTCTTT. The complete variable domain, with remaining parts taken from reference TRBV13 and TRBJ1-1, reads AAGVIQSPRHLIKEKRETATLKCYPIPRHDTVYWYQQGPGQDPQFLISFYEKMQSDKGSIPDRFSAQQFSDYHSELNMSSLELGDSALYFCASSLGPRGEAEAFFGQGTRLTVV.

This clone has only a few counts. This chain links TRBV7-9 with TRBJ1-2; 9 bases are shared with TRBD1. CDR3 length: 14 amino acids. Germline loops: CDR1 SEHNR, CDR2 FQNEAQ (reference sequence). The ends lost 3 bases at V and 2 bases at J; junction bases unmatched: 1. The CDR3 spells CASSLGTGNYGYTF. The CDR3 nucleotides are TGTGCCAGCAGCTTGGGGACAGGGAACTATGGCTACACCTTC.

The V gene is TRBV7-6, the J gene TRBJ1-1, with D unclear. The V gene's germline CDR1 is SGHVS and CDR2 FNYEAQ. This CDR3 comprises 14 residues. The V end was cut by 1 base, the J end by 4 bases, with 10 bases between. CDR3 nucleotide sequence: TGTGCCAGCAGCTTAGAAGTTTTCGCCACTGAAGCTTTCTTT. Translating it yields CASSLEVFATEAFF.

The chain couples TRBV15 to TRBJ2-7; D call uncertain. V was trimmed by 2 bases and J by 6 bases, leaving 11 bases between them. CDR1 is LNHNV and CDR2 is YYDKDF in the germline V gene (reference sequence). This CDR3 has 13 residues. The chain's CDR3 is CATSRQASGEQYF. Here the CDR3 DNA reads TGTGCCACCAGCAGACAAGCCTCTGGCGAGCAGTACTTC.

The CDR3 DNA reads as TGCGCCAGCAGCTTGGAGACTATCCTTACCGGGGAGCTGTTTTTT. Residues: CASSLETILTGELFF. The chain recombines TRBV5-1 with TRBJ2-2, with D maybe TRBD2 (5 bases). Germline V gives CDR1 SGHRS, CDR2 YFSETQ. CDR3 length: 15 amino acids. Trimming cost V 0 bases and J 5 bases, with 11 bases left between them.

The count of this clone is one. This chain joins TRBV7-9 and TRBJ2-1, with 7 bases that match TRBD2. Trimming removed 1 base from V and 6 bases from J; junction bases left unmatched: 12. In germline, CDR1 is SEHNR, CDR2 FQNEAQ (reference sequence). This CDR3 spans 17 amino acids. The CDR3 protein is CASSLGSGGGIRNEQFF. The CDR3 DNA sequence: TGTGCCAGCAGCTTAGGGTCGGGAGGTGGAATACGCAATGAGCAGTTCTTC.

The rearrangement uses TRBV5-1 and TRBJ2-3, with a weak D call TRBD1 (6 bases). CDR3 length: 17 amino acids. The germline CDR1 and CDR2 sequences are SGHRS and YFSETQ. V lost 4 bases and J lost 5, with 23 bases in between. The chain's CDR3 is CASSTEPTGQAGDTQYF. In nucleotides, the CDR3 is TGCGCCAGCAGCACAGAACCGACAGGTCAGGCGGGAGATACGCAGTATTTT.

The chain carries TRBV6-2 or TRBV6-3 and TRBJ2-1, with 10 positions matching TRBD2. This CDR3 is 17 amino acids long. Trimming at V came to 0 bases and at J to 5 bases, leaving 7 bases not matched to a gene. The germline V gene has CDR1 MNHEY and CDR2 SVGEGT. CDR3 coding DNA: TGTGCCAGCAGTTACTCACCTAGCGGGAGATTAGACAATGAGCAGTTCTTC. Translating gives CASSYSPSGRLDNEQFF.

This chain links TRBV5-4 with TRBJ1-2, with a possible D match to TRBD1 (6 bases). The CDR3 spans 13 residues. CDR1 is SGHNT and CDR2 is YYREEE in the germline V gene (reference sequence). Trimming removed 3 bases from V and 8 bases from J, with 14 bases in between. CDR3 residues: CASSSQGPGGYTF. CDR3 nucleotide sequence: TGTGCCAGCAGCTCGCAGGGGCCTGGCGGCTACACCTTC. Looking up the rest from reference TRBV5-4 and TRBJ1-2 gives the full variable domain: ETGVTQSPTHLIKTRGQQVTLRCSSQSGHNTVSWYQQALGQGPQFIFQYYREEENGRGNFPPRFSGLQFPNYSSELNVNALELDDSALYLCASSSQGPGGYTFGSGTRLTVV.

V usage is TRBV7-9 and J usage is TRBJ1-2, with D possibly matching TRBD1 (5 bases). V lost 3 bases, J lost 0 bases, and 14 bases lay in between. This CDR3 is 16 amino acids long. CDR1 is SEHNR, CDR2 FQNEAQ, per germline (reference sequence). The CDR3 sequence is CASSFTGTASNYGYTF. For the CDR3, the DNA is TGTGCCAGCAGCTTCACCGGGACGGCCTCTAACTATGGCTACACCTTC.

This chain uses TRBV27 with TRBJ1-1, with unresolved D. Germline CDR1 is MNHEY and CDR2 is SMNVEV (reference sequence). The CDR3 sequence is 12 residues long. V lost 4 bases and J 5 bases, leaving 8 bases between the germline ends. The CDR3 region is CASSSVGTEAFF. The CDR3 nucleotides are TGTGCCAGCAGTTCGGTGGGAACTGAAGCTTTCTTT.

The chain's CDR3 is CASSPLGGRARDTGELFF. In DNA, the CDR3 is TGTGCCAGCTCACCACTAGGCGGGAGGGCCCGAGACACCGGGGAGCTGTTTTTT. This chain connects TRBV18 to TRBJ2-2; 9 nucleotides match TRBD2. The CDR3 covers 18 residues. Germline values: CDR1 KGHSH, CDR2 LQKENI. J was trimmed by 3 bases and V by 1 base; bases with no gene match: 9.

The chain is built from TRBV7-3 and TRBJ2-7; D is possibly TRBD2 (5 bases). The CDR3 is made up of 13 amino acids. Trimming took 4 bases from V and 4 from J, leaving 11 bases between them. CDR1 is SGHTA, CDR2 FQGTGA, per germline. The chain's CDR3 is CASSSSRGYEQYF. CDR3 sequence (DNA): TGTGCCAGCAGCTCCTCCCGAGGGTACGAGCAGTACTTC. The full variable domain, with the rest looked up from reference TRBV7-3 and TRBJ2-7, is GAGVSQTPSNKVTEKGKYVELRCDPISGHTALYWYRQSLGQGPEFLIYFQGTGAADDSGLPNDRFFAVRPEGSVSTLKIQRTERGDSAVYLCASSSSRGYEQYFGPGTRLTVT.

This chain links TRBV5-4 with TRBJ2-5; possible D gene TRBD1, 5 bases. Trimming pared 2 bases from V and 4 bases from J, leaving 12 bases between. This CDR3 comprises 14 residues. Germline V gene sequence: CDR1 SGHNT, CDR2 YYREEE (reference sequence). CDR3 in amino acids: CASSFRQGRETQYF. The CDR3 DNA reads as TGTGCCAGCAGCTTTCGGCAGGGTAGAGAGACCCAGTACTTC.

The chain employs TRBV5-1 and TRBJ2-3; 9 bases agree with TRBD2. Trimming at V came to 0 bases and at J to 2 bases, leaving 1 base not matched to a gene. There are 15 residues in the CDR3. CDR1 and CDR2 from the germline V gene are SGHRS and YFSETQ. The CDR3 loop reads CASSLGLADTDTQYF. The CDR3 bases are TGCGCCAGCAGCTTGGGACTAGCGGACACAGATACGCAGTATTTT.

This clone has a handful of counts. This chain joins TRBV9 and TRBJ2-2, with 9 nucleotides matching TRBD2. V was clipped by 0 bases and J by 1 base; unmatched bases: 4. The germline CDR1 and CDR2 sequences are SGDLS and YYNGEE. The CDR3 has 17 residues. The CDR3 nucleotides are TGTGCCAGCAGCGTAGTCACTAGCGGGCTGAACACCGGGGAGCTGTTTTTT. Its translation is CASSVVTSGLNTGELFF.

The chain uses TRBV7-8 and TRBJ1-1; D is undetermined. Germline V gene sequence: CDR1 SGHVS, CDR2 FQNEAQ. V was trimmed by 5 bases and J by 2 bases, leaving 9 bases between them. This CDR3 is 13 amino acids long. CDR3 nucleotide sequence: TGTGCCAGCAGCATAACACCTAACACTGAAGCTTTCTTT. Its translation: CASSITPNTEAFF.